These T cell receptor beta chains were read from a single sample in a study of blood T cell repertoires in COVID-19. The method was immunoSEQ multiplex PCR; TCRdb's version includes in-frame clones alone and lacks a portion of them. The table has under 450,000 clones, approximately 89% seen once. The sample comprised peripheral blood. All receptors derive from a middle-aged woman with COVID-19, enrolled during active disease. Both conserved end residues are part of each CDR3. A D gene is named only where the DNA matches it firmly.

D gene: NA; J gene: TRBJ1-5; V gene: TRBV12-3/TRBV12-4; CDR3 length: 13; CDR3 protein: CASSPGSNQPQHF
D gene: TRBD2; J gene: TRBJ2-1; V gene: TRBV9; CDR3 length: 18; CDR3 protein: CASSAPMLGGGGYNEQFF
D gene: TRBD2; J gene: TRBJ2-7; V gene: TRBV7-3; CDR3 length: 18; CDR3 protein: CASSLTPRLAGGPGEQYF
D gene: TRBD1; J gene: TRBJ1-5; V gene: TRBV9; CDR3 length: 17; CDR3 protein: CASSAGQGIGSNQPQHF
D gene: TRBD1; J gene: TRBJ1-1; V gene: TRBV7-3; CDR3 length: 12; CDR3 protein: CALDRAGTEAFF
D gene: TRBD1; J gene: TRBJ2-7; V gene: TRBV30; CDR3 length: 14; CDR3 protein: CAWSVTGGLYEQYF
D gene: NA; J gene: TRBJ1-6; V gene: TRBV7-8; CDR3 length: 16; CDR3 protein: CASSLSGLPTNSPLHF
D gene: NA; J gene: TRBJ2-7; V gene: TRBV14; CDR3 length: 16; CDR3 protein: CASSQGWGRFSHEQYF
D gene: NA; J gene: TRBJ1-6; V gene: TRBV19; CDR3 length: 15; CDR3 protein: CASSKTGRDNSPLHF
D gene: NA; J gene: TRBJ2-7; V gene: TRBV9; CDR3 length: 13; CDR3 protein: CASSSTGSYEQYF
D gene: TRBD1; J gene: TRBJ1-1; V gene: TRBV30; CDR3 length: 12; CDR3 protein: CAWGRGYTEAFF
D gene: NA; J gene: TRBJ1-2; V gene: TRBV27; CDR3 length: 14; CDR3 protein: CASSLRPTNGGYTF
D gene: TRBD1; J gene: TRBJ1-5; V gene: TRBV5-6; CDR3 length: 16; CDR3 protein: CASSLVGGIDNQPQHF
D gene: TRBD2; J gene: TRBJ2-5; V gene: TRBV9; CDR3 length: 14; CDR3 protein: CASSVELAGETQYF
D gene: NA; J gene: TRBJ2-1; V gene: TRBV11-2; CDR3 length: 16; CDR3 protein: CASSSEGRLLYNEQFF
D gene: NA; J gene: TRBJ1-2; V gene: TRBV5-6; CDR3 length: 14; CDR3 protein: CASSLSQGYYGYTF
D gene: TRBD1; J gene: TRBJ1-5; V gene: TRBV19; CDR3 length: 15; CDR3 protein: CASSAGGRGNQPQHF
D gene: TRBD2; J gene: TRBJ2-2; V gene: TRBV15; CDR3 length: 16; CDR3 protein: CATSRDLGGSTGELFF
D gene: TRBD1; J gene: TRBJ1-1; V gene: TRBV27; CDR3 length: 15; CDR3 protein: CASSLSWTGGTEAFF
D gene: NA; J gene: TRBJ1-2; V gene: TRBV6-2/TRBV6-3; CDR3 length: 14; CDR3 protein: CASSYPAGNYGYTF
D gene: TRBD1; J gene: TRBJ1-5; V gene: TRBV4-1; CDR3 length: 16; CDR3 protein: CASSQVGQGGDQPQHF
D gene: NA; J gene: TRBJ1-4; V gene: TRBV30; CDR3 length: 13; CDR3 protein: CAWSKGAREKLFF
D gene: NA; J gene: TRBJ1-2; V gene: TRBV6-2/TRBV6-3; CDR3 length: 16; CDR3 protein: CASSYHLGRVDYGYTF
D gene: NA; J gene: TRBJ2-7; V gene: TRBV7-2; CDR3 length: 12; CDR3 protein: CASSPSSYEQYF
D gene: TRBD1; J gene: TRBJ2-3; V gene: TRBV5-1; CDR3 length: 17; CDR3 protein: CASSLDRGGRSRDTQYF
D gene: NA; J gene: TRBJ1-6; V gene: TRBV15; CDR3 length: 16; CDR3 protein: CATSRDPSSYNSPLHF
D gene: TRBD2; J gene: TRBJ2-5; V gene: TRBV7-3; CDR3 length: 16; CDR3 protein: CASSSIGTRVAETQYF
D gene: NA; J gene: TRBJ2-7; V gene: TRBV6-2/TRBV6-3; CDR3 length: 16; CDR3 protein: CASSTPGLPGLGEQYF
D gene: TRBD1; J gene: TRBJ1-4; V gene: TRBV11-2; CDR3 length: 15; CDR3 protein: CASSLGQGVGEKLFF
D gene: NA; J gene: TRBJ2-7; V gene: TRBV6-2/TRBV6-3; CDR3 length: 11; CDR3 protein: CASSLGTEQYF
D gene: NA; J gene: TRBJ1-6; V gene: TRBV12-3/TRBV12-4; CDR3 length: 13; CDR3 protein: CASSLRVNSPLHF
D gene: TRBD1; J gene: TRBJ2-2; V gene: TRBV7-9; CDR3 length: 14; CDR3 protein: CASSDRANTGELFF
D gene: TRBD1; J gene: TRBJ1-1; V gene: TRBV6-5; CDR3 length: 13; CDR3 protein: CASSGTENTEAFF
D gene: NA; J gene: TRBJ2-4; V gene: TRBV20-1; CDR3 length: 14; CDR3 protein: CSASMGTSKNIQYF
D gene: NA; J gene: TRBJ2-3; V gene: TRBV7-8; CDR3 length: 17; CDR3 protein: CASTLGGGPMRTDTQYF
D gene: TRBD1; J gene: TRBJ2-7; V gene: TRBV5-1; CDR3 length: 16; CDR3 protein: CASSSPPGTDSYEQYF
D gene: TRBD1; J gene: TRBJ1-4; V gene: TRBV5-1; CDR3 length: 14; CDR3 protein: CASSLGTGVEKLFF
D gene: NA; J gene: TRBJ1-5; V gene: TRBV28; CDR3 length: 13; CDR3 protein: CASSLLGGQPQHF
D gene: TRBD1; J gene: TRBJ1-2; V gene: TRBV5-1; CDR3 length: 16; CDR3 protein: CASSFGTGVDVYGYTF
D gene: TRBD2; J gene: TRBJ2-7; V gene: TRBV29-1; CDR3 length: 13; CDR3 protein: CSVEGLAGYEQYF
D gene: NA; J gene: TRBJ1-4; V gene: TRBV7-2; CDR3 length: 16; CDR3 protein: CASSTRWSAMSEKLFF
D gene: NA; J gene: TRBJ2-5; V gene: TRBV7-9; CDR3 length: 14; CDR3 protein: CASSLGLSQETQYF
D gene: TRBD1; J gene: TRBJ2-5; V gene: TRBV2; CDR3 length: 14; CDR3 protein: CASRPGTGQETQYF
D gene: NA; J gene: TRBJ2-1; V gene: TRBV14; CDR3 length: 13; CDR3 protein: CASSPTLYNEQFF
D gene: NA; J gene: TRBJ2-2; V gene: TRBV9; CDR3 length: 16; CDR3 protein: CASSVVGAGRTGELFF
D gene: NA; J gene: TRBJ2-3; V gene: TRBV14; CDR3 length: 12; CDR3 protein: CASSDSSNTQYF
D gene: NA; J gene: TRBJ1-1; V gene: TRBV4-3; CDR3 length: 15; CDR3 protein: CASSPSPGVNTEAFF
D gene: NA; J gene: TRBJ2-5; V gene: TRBV7-9; CDR3 length: 19; CDR3 protein: CASSPLASLGQPSQETQYF
D gene: TRBD1; J gene: TRBJ2-1; V gene: TRBV7-2; CDR3 length: 13; CDR3 protein: CASSSGGDNEQFF
D gene: NA; J gene: TRBJ1-1; V gene: TRBV19; CDR3 length: 13; CDR3 protein: CASSFTGQAEAFF
D gene: TRBD1; J gene: TRBJ2-2; V gene: TRBV5-1; CDR3 length: 15; CDR3 protein: CASSPTGGVAGELFF
D gene: TRBD1; J gene: TRBJ1-2; V gene: TRBV2; CDR3 length: 12; CDR3 protein: CASLRTGWGYTF
D gene: TRBD2; J gene: TRBJ2-7; V gene: TRBV11-3; CDR3 length: 15; CDR3 protein: CASSLEAGGQYEQYF
D gene: TRBD1; J gene: TRBJ1-5; V gene: TRBV19; CDR3 length: 16; CDR3 protein: CASSARDSRGNQPQHF
D gene: NA; J gene: TRBJ1-1; V gene: TRBV12-3/TRBV12-4; CDR3 length: 13; CDR3 protein: CASSFARNTEAFF